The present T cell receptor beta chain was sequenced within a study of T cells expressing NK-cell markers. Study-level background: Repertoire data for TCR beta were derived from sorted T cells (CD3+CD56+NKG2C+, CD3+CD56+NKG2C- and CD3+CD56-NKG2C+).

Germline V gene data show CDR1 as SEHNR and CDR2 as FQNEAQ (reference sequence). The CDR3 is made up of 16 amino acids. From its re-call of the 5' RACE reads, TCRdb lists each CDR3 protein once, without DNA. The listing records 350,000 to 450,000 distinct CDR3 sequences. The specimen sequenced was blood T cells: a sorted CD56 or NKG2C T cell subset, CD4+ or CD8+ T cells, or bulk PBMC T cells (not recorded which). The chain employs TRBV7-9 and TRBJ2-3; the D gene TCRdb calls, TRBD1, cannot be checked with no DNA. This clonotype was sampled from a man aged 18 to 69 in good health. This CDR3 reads CASSLHPGAITDTQYF.